This passage covers 28 T cell receptor beta chains from one sample sequenced in a study of cytomegalovirus exposure and HLA in healthy donors. TCRdb keeps only in-frame clones here, not all; method: immunoSEQ multiplex PCR. Seen here are about 360,000 clones, 86% observed once, and the top ten hold 0.83%. Sequenced input: PBMCs. Receptor source: a woman in her late teens or twenties in good health and CMV-seronegative.

J is TRBJ1-5 and V is TRBV19; tentatively, D is TRBD1 (5 bases). Trimming stripped 5 bases from V and 10 bases from J, with 15 bases between. Germline V lookup: CDR1 LNHDA, CDR2 SQIVND (reference sequence). The CDR3 totals 13 residues. DNA of the CDR3: TGTGCCAGTAGTCCTCAGGGTATGACTCCCCAGCATTTT. Encoded protein: CASSPQGMTPQHF. Drawing the rest from reference TRBV19 and TRBJ1-5, the complete variable domain is DGGITQSPKYLFRKEGQNVTLSCEQNLNHDAMYWYRQDPGQGLRLIYYSQIVNDFQKGDIAEGYSVSREKKESFPLTVTSAQKNPTAFYLCASSPQGMTPQHFGDGTRLSIL.

This chain links TRBV14 with TRBJ1-5, with a possible D match to TRBD1 (6 bases). V shed 1 base and J shed 2 bases, with 12 bases lying between them. This CDR3 is 16 amino acids long. From germline, CDR1 is SGHDN and CDR2 FVKESK. The CDR3 region is CASSQGRAGGNQPQHF. CDR3 DNA: TGTGCCAGCAGCCAAGGAAGGGCAGGGGGCAATCAGCCCCAGCATTTT.

This chain joins TRBV19 and TRBJ2-7, with D perhaps matching TRBD1 (6 bases). V lost 3 bases and J lost 6, with 12 bases in between. This CDR3 contains 13 residues. Germline V gene sequence: CDR1 LNHDA, CDR2 SQIVND (reference sequence). The CDR3 sequence is CASSIQGQVEQYF. The CDR3 nucleotides are TGTGCCAGTAGTATCCAGGGGCAGGTCGAGCAGTACTTC.

The CDR3 nucleotides are TGTGCCAGCAGCGGGGGGACTGAGGGTGAGACCCAGTACTTC. This encodes CASSGGTEGETQYF. The J gene is TRBJ2-5, the V gene TRBV5-4; D may be TRBD2 (6 bases). With 4 bases removed from V and 5 bases from J, the gap between germline ends came to 15 bases. The CDR3 is made up of 14 amino acids. Per germline, CDR1 SGHNT and CDR2 YYREEE (reference sequence).

The rearrangement links TRBV18 to TRBJ2-3; 8 bases are shared with TRBD2. The CDR3 loop spans 15 amino acids. Per the germline V gene, CDR1 is KGHSH and CDR2 is LQKENI. With V trimmed by 2 bases and J by 6 bases, 7 bases remained unmatched. This chain's CDR3 is CASSPIRTGGDTQYF. The DNA of the CDR3 is TGTGCCAGCTCACCAATCCGGACGGGAGGGGATACGCAGTATTTT. Full variable domain (missing parts from reference TRBV18 and TRBJ2-3): NAGVMQNPRHLVRRRGQEARLRCSPMKGHSHVYWYRQLPEEGLKFMVYLQKENIIDESGMPKERFSAEFPKEGPSILRIQQVVRGDSAAYFCASSPIRTGGDTQYFGPGTRLTVL.

The chain uses TRBV28 and TRBJ2-4; 8 bases fit TRBD1. The CDR3 loop spans 14 amino acids. The V and J ends lost 4 bases and 7 bases, in that order; junction bases with no gene match: 6. Germline V gene lookup returns CDR1 MDHEN and CDR2 SYDVKM. The CDR3 bases are TGTGCCAGCAGTTACCCTGGACAGGGCAACATTCAGTACTTC. It yields the protein CASSYPGQGNIQYF.

CDR3 residues: CATSRDPAGGTDTQYF. The DNA for the CDR3 is TGTGCCACCAGCAGAGATCCAGCGGGAGGCACAGATACGCAGTATTTT. V and J are TRBV15 and TRBJ2-3; 8 bases fit TRBD2. CDR3 length: 16 residues. Looked up from germline, CDR1 is LNHNV and CDR2 is YYDKDF (reference sequence). V was pared by 0 bases and J by 1 base, with 3 bases of the junction left unmatched. Variable domain in full (rest from reference TRBV15 and TRBJ2-3): DAMVIQNPRYQVTQFGKPVTLSCSQTLNHNVMYWYQQKSSQAPKLLFHYYDKDFNNEADTPDNFQSRRPNTSFCFLDIRSPGLGDTAMYLCATSRDPAGGTDTQYFGPGTRLTVL.

The chain couples TRBV6-5 to TRBJ2-2; tentative D call: TRBD1 (6 bases). V was clipped by 2 bases and J by 5 bases, with 15 bases between them. The germline V gene has CDR1 MNHEY and CDR2 SVGAGI. This CDR3 has 16 residues. CDR3 nucleotides: TGTGCCAGCAGTTACGAGGGGGTATTATTTACCGGGGAGCTGTTTTTT. It translates to CASSYEGVLFTGELFF.

This chain joins TRBV28 and TRBJ2-7, with TRBD1 matching over 7 bases. The V gene end was trimmed by 3 bases and the J gene end by 4 bases; junction bases not matched to a gene: 6. The CDR3 consists of 14 residues. Germline V gene sequence: CDR1 MDHEN, CDR2 SYDVKM. Here the CDR3 reads CASSLGTVTYEQYF. The CDR3 DNA sequence: TGTGCCAGCAGTTTGGGGACAGTTACTTACGAGCAGTACTTC. Looking up the rest from reference TRBV28 and TRBJ2-7 gives the full variable domain: DVKVTQSSRYLVKRTGEKVFLECVQDMDHENMFWYRQDPGLGLRLIYFSYDVKMKEKGDIPEGYSVSREKKERFSLILESASTNQTSMYLCASSLGTVTYEQYFGPGTRLTVT.

The chain is built from TRBV30 and TRBJ2-3, with D tentatively TRBD2 (6 bases). CDR3 size: 14 residues. Germline CDR1 reads GTSNPN; CDR2 reads SVGIG (reference sequence). Trimming left V 3 bases short and J 5 bases short, with 15 bases between. CDR3: CAWRGRGGGDTQYF. CDR3 nucleotide sequence: TGTGCCTGGAGGGGACGGGGAGGTGGAGATACGCAGTATTTT.

In DNA, the CDR3 is TGTGCCAGCAGTTTTAGCGGGGGAGGCGAGACCCAGTACTTC. It specifies CASSFSGGGETQYF. The genes are TRBV7-7 and TRBJ2-5; 9 nucleotides align to TRBD2. The CDR3 sequence is 14 residues long. Trimming at V came to 6 bases and at J to 5 bases, leaving 7 bases not matched to a gene. From germline, CDR1 is SSHAT and CDR2 FNYEAQ (reference sequence).

The gene calls are TRBV4-1 and TRBJ2-7, with 16 bases identical to TRBD2. Germline CDR1 MGHRA, CDR2 YSYEKL. With 3 bases clipped from V and 2 bases from J, the junction kept 1 base outside the gene matches. The CDR3 extends over 16 amino acids. CDR3 residues: CASSQGTSGRAYEQYF. The CDR3 region has the DNA TGCGCCAGCAGCCAGGGGACTAGCGGGAGGGCCTACGAGCAGTACTTC.

In regard to this clone: Germline and junction disagree at one end, which may indicate a read error. The chain is built from TRBV6-5 and TRBJ2-1; 7 bases agree with TRBD1. Germline lookup yields CDR1 MNHEY and CDR2 SVGAGI. The CDR3 sequence is 13 residues long. The CDR3 reads CASSDPTPGQPLF. The CDR3 nucleotides are TGTGCCAGCAGTGACCCAACCCCGGGACAGCCACTCTTC.

This chain links TRBV15 with TRBJ1-6; no firm D call. Looked up from germline, CDR1 is LNHNV and CDR2 is YYDKDF (reference sequence). The CDR3 is made up of 14 amino acids. V was pared by 7 bases and J by 7 bases, with 14 bases between. CDR3 sequence reads: CATTSRGYNSPLHF. CDR3 coding DNA: TGTGCCACCACCAGCCGGGGATACAATTCACCCCTCCACTTT.

This chain connects TRBV4-1 to TRBJ2-7, with D hard to call. This CDR3 is built from 17 residues. Germline assignment: CDR1 MGHRA and CDR2 YSYEKL. Between the trimmed V and J ends, which lost 4 bases and 0 bases, there was a span of 19 bases. The CDR3 region has the DNA TGCGCCAGCAGCCGATTCGCGTCAGGCGTCTTCTCCTACGAGCAGTACTTC. It translates to CASSRFASGVFSYEQYF.

The CDR3 region has the DNA TGTGCCAGCAGTGCGGGAGCTTACAATGAGCAGTTCTTC. Its translation: CASSAGAYNEQFF. The V call is TRBV2, the J call TRBJ2-1, with D maybe TRBD2 (6 bases). This CDR3 has 13 residues. Trimming removed 4 bases from V and 4 bases from J, with 8 bases in between. Germline CDR1 is SNHLY and CDR2 is FYNNEI.

The rearrangement uses TRBV6-6 and TRBJ1-1; TRBD1 matches 7 bases. The J segment lost 1 base and the V segment lost 5 bases, leaving 1 base of the junction unmatched. The CDR3 is 13 amino acids. CDR1 and CDR2 (germline): MNHNY, SVGAGI (reference sequence). The CDR3 DNA reads as TGTGCCAGCAGTCCAGGGGGGAACACTGAAGCTTTCTTT. It encodes CASSPGGNTEAFF.

The rearrangement joins TRBV19 to TRBJ2-7, with no clear D. The CDR3 length is 14 residues. Germline values: CDR1 LNHDA, CDR2 SQIVND (reference sequence). The germline V and J ends were trimmed by 5 bases and 2 bases, with 13 bases remaining between them. The CDR3 nucleotides read TGTGCCAGTAGTCCTTCCCGGAGTCCCTACGAGCAGTACTTC. Protein sequence: CASSPSRSPYEQYF.

The rearrangement uses TRBV28 and TRBJ1-1; D not certain. V gave up 4 bases and J gave up 4 bases, with 16 bases separating them. CDR1 MDHEN and CDR2 SYDVKM come from the germline V gene. This CDR3 has 15 amino acids. CDR3 sequence: CASSWPHRVGTEAFF. For the CDR3, the DNA is TGTGCCAGCAGTTGGCCCCATCGGGTTGGCACTGAAGCTTTCTTT.

The V and J genes are TRBV25-1 and TRBJ2-7; 8 positions agree with TRBD1. V shed 3 bases, J shed 2 bases, and the junction held 6 bases outside the gene matches. Germline CDR1 is MGHDK and CDR2 is SYGVNS. The CDR3 length is 15 residues. The CDR3 nucleotides read TGTGCCAGCAGTGATCCCGGGACAGGCCCCTACGAGCAGTACTTC. As protein: CASSDPGTGPYEQYF.

This clone has more than one count but fewer than ten. The chain carries TRBV6-5 and TRBJ1-2; maybe TRBD1 (6 bases). The CDR3 contains 13 residues. Germline V lookup: CDR1 MNHEY, CDR2 SVGAGI. The V gene lost 6 bases and the J gene lost 3 bases, with 11 bases spanning the gap. In DNA, the CDR3 is TGTGCCAGCAGGGTACAGGGTCACTATGGCTACACCTTC. It codes for CASRVQGHYGYTF.

The chain has TRBV2 and TRBJ1-3, with 8 bases aligning to TRBD1. CDR1 SNHLY and CDR2 FYNNEI come from the germline V gene. The CDR3 spans 16 residues. The ends lost 8 bases at V and 1 base at J; junction bases unmatched: 10. The CDR3 sequence: CASRDRSVSSGNTIYF. CDR3 nucleotides: TGTGCCAGCCGGGACAGGAGCGTTTCGTCTGGAAACACCATATATTTT. Filled out from reference TRBV2 and TRBJ1-3, the complete variable domain reads EPEVTQTPSHQVTQMGQEVILRCVPISNHLYFYWYRQILGQKVEFLVSFYNNEISEKSEIFDDQFSVERPDGSNFTLKIRSTKLEDSAMYFCASRDRSVSSGNTIYFGEGSWLTVV.

The rearrangement joins TRBV5-1 to TRBJ2-7, with 8 bases aligning to TRBD1. CDR3 size: 15 residues. Germline V CDR1 and CDR2: SGHRS, YFSETQ. With V trimmed by 5 bases and J by 5 bases, 12 bases remained unmatched. The CDR3 is CASSPRLDRVHEQYF. The CDR3 DNA follows: TGCGCCAGCAGTCCCCGACTGGACAGGGTCCACGAGCAGTACTTC.

The J gene is TRBJ2-3, the V gene TRBV5-4; TRBD2 matches 8 bases. Germline CDR1 SGHNT, CDR2 YYREEE (reference sequence). The V gene end was trimmed by 4 bases and the J gene end by 10 bases; junction bases not matched to a gene: 11. The CDR3 has 14 amino acids. CDR3: CASSRDGRERAQYF. CDR3 DNA: TGTGCCAGCAGCCGGGACGGGAGGGAACGGGCGCAGTATTTT.

V and J are TRBV28 and TRBJ2-2; tentatively, D is TRBD2 (7 bases). The CDR3 is made up of 15 amino acids. Germline V gives CDR1 MDHEN, CDR2 SYDVKM. The V and J ends lost 6 bases and 3 bases respectively, with 14 bases between them. The CDR3, as DNA: TGTGCCAGCAGGCGGGGGCTACTCGACACCGGGGAGCTGTTTTTT. Its protein product is CASRRGLLDTGELFF.

As DNA, the CDR3 is TGTGCCAGCAGCCCCCGGGGGGGCCAGGGAGATACGCAGTATTTT. Translated, it gives CASSPRGGQGDTQYF. The rearrangement uses TRBV27 and TRBJ2-3; 8 nucleotides align to TRBD2. CDR1 and CDR2 from the germline V gene are MNHEY and SMNVEV (reference sequence). Germline trimming cut 6 bases from V and 5 bases from J; bases unmatched to any gene: 10. This CDR3 is built from 15 residues.

The J gene is TRBJ1-1, the V gene TRBV2; 7 bases agree with TRBD1. Trimming at V came to 6 bases and at J to 4 bases, leaving 5 bases not matched to a gene. CDR1 is SNHLY and CDR2 is FYNNEI in the germline V gene. The CDR3 spans 13 residues. The CDR3 loop is CASRLTGSTEAFF. The DNA for the CDR3 is TGTGCCAGCAGATTGACAGGGTCCACTGAAGCTTTCTTT.

The rearrangement uses TRBV6-5 and TRBJ2-7; 8 bases are a match to TRBD1. The CDR3 covers 14 residues. Germline lookup yields CDR1 MNHEY and CDR2 SVGAGI. V lost 6 bases to trimming and J lost 3 bases; unmatched junction nucleotides: 7. DNA for the CDR3: TGTGCCAGCAGATCATTGACAGGGGTCTACGAGCAGTACTTC. Protein product: CASRSLTGVYEQYF.